This T cell receptor (beta chain) was observed in a study of tumor-infiltrating lymphocytes in primary liver carcinoma. The overall study: Spanning 30 to 69 years of age, the patients were men and women.

The table lists this clonotype with many counts. Its antigen is currently unknown. The input was roughly 0.5 ug total RNA; TCR beta cDNA was made from it with a constant-region primer. Libraries of TCR beta came from three nested multiplex PCR rounds with slightly modified ARM-PCR. Amplification in the first two PCR rounds was performed using TRBV1-TRBV30 forward primers and a C-beta reverse primer for approximately 10 cycles each. TCRdb itself ran the multiplex PCR reads through MiXCR, one entry per CDR3 protein. In the table there are roughly 120,000 distinct CDR3 sequences, approximately 64% of which are singletons. The study, taken as a whole, reports: The 250 largest clones made up significantly more of tumor than blood repertoires (p = 0.039).

V dropped 0 bases and J dropped 3; count of bases not matched to a gene: 12. The germline CDR1 and CDR2 sequences are MGHRA and YSYEKL. The CDR3 spans 18 residues. RNA and DNA were co-extracted from around 20-30 mg of unsorted bulk tissue. This clonotype originated in an older woman with primary liver carcinoma and hepatitis B virus infection. V is TRBV4-1 and J is TRBJ1-1; 8 bases agree with TRBD1. Material: liver tumor tissue from sampling region 3. Subset reported: tumor region T3, left-lateral pole. Written as DNA, the CDR3 is TGCGCCAGCAGCCAAGATGGGCAGGGGGCGAGGGTGGACACTGAAGCTTTCTTT. Residues: CASSQDGQGARVDTEAFF.